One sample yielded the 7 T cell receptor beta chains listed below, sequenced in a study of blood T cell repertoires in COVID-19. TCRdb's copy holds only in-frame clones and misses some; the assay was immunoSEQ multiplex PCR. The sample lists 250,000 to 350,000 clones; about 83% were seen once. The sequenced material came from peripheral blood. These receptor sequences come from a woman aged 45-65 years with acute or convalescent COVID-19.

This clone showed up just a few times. Here the CDR3 DNA reads TGTGCCAGCAGAGACTTTTCTGGAGCTAATGAAAAACTGTTTTTT. Its translation: CASRDFSGANEKLFF. The chain recombines TRBV27 with TRBJ1-4; no clear D. The V end lost 6 bases, the J end lost 3 bases, and 14 bases lay between the germline ends. The CDR3 totals 15 residues. The germline gives CDR1 MNHEY, CDR2 SMNVEV (reference sequence).

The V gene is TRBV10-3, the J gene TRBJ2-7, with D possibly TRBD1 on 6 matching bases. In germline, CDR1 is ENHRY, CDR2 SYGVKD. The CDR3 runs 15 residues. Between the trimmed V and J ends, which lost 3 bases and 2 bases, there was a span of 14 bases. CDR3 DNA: TGTGCCATCAGTGACAATCGACAGGTCGCCTACGAGCAGTACTTC. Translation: CAISDNRQVAYEQYF.

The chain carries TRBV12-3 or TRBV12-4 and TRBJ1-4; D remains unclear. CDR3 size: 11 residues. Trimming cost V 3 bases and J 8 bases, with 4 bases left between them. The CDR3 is CASSFREKLFF. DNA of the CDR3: TGTGCCAGCAGTTTCCGGGAAAAACTGTTTTTT.

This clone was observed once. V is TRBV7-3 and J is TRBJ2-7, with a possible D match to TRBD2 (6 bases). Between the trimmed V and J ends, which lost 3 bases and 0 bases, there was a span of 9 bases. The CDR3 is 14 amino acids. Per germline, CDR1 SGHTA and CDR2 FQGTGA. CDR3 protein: CASSFSTSSYEQYF. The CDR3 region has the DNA TGTGCCAGCAGCTTTTCGACTAGCTCCTACGAGCAGTACTTC.

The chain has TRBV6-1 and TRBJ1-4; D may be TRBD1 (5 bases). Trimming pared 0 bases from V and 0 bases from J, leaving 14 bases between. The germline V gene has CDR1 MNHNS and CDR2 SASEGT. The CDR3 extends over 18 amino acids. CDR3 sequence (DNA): TGTGCCAGCAGTGAAGCGCGGCAGGGCCCCACAACTAATGAAAAACTGTTTTTT. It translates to CASSEARQGPTTNEKLFF.

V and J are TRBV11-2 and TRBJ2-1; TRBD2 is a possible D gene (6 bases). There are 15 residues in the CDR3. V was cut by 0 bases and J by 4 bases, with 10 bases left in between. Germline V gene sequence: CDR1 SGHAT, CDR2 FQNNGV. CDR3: CASSLDPGTYNEQFF. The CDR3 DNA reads TGTGCCAGCAGCTTAGATCCGGGGACTTACAATGAGCAGTTCTTC.

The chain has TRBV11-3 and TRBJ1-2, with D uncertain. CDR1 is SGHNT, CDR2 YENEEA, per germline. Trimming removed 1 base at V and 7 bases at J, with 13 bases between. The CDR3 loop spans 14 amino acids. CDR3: CASSLGGQPSGYTF. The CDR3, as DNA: TGTGCCAGCAGCTTAGGTGGGCAGCCTTCTGGCTACACCTTC. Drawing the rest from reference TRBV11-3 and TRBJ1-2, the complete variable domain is EAGVVQSPRYKIIEKKQPVAFWCNPISGHNTLYWYLQNLGQGPELLIRYENEEAVDDSQLPKDRFSAERLKGVDSTLKIQPAELGDSAVYLCASSLGGQPSGYTFGSGTRLTVV.